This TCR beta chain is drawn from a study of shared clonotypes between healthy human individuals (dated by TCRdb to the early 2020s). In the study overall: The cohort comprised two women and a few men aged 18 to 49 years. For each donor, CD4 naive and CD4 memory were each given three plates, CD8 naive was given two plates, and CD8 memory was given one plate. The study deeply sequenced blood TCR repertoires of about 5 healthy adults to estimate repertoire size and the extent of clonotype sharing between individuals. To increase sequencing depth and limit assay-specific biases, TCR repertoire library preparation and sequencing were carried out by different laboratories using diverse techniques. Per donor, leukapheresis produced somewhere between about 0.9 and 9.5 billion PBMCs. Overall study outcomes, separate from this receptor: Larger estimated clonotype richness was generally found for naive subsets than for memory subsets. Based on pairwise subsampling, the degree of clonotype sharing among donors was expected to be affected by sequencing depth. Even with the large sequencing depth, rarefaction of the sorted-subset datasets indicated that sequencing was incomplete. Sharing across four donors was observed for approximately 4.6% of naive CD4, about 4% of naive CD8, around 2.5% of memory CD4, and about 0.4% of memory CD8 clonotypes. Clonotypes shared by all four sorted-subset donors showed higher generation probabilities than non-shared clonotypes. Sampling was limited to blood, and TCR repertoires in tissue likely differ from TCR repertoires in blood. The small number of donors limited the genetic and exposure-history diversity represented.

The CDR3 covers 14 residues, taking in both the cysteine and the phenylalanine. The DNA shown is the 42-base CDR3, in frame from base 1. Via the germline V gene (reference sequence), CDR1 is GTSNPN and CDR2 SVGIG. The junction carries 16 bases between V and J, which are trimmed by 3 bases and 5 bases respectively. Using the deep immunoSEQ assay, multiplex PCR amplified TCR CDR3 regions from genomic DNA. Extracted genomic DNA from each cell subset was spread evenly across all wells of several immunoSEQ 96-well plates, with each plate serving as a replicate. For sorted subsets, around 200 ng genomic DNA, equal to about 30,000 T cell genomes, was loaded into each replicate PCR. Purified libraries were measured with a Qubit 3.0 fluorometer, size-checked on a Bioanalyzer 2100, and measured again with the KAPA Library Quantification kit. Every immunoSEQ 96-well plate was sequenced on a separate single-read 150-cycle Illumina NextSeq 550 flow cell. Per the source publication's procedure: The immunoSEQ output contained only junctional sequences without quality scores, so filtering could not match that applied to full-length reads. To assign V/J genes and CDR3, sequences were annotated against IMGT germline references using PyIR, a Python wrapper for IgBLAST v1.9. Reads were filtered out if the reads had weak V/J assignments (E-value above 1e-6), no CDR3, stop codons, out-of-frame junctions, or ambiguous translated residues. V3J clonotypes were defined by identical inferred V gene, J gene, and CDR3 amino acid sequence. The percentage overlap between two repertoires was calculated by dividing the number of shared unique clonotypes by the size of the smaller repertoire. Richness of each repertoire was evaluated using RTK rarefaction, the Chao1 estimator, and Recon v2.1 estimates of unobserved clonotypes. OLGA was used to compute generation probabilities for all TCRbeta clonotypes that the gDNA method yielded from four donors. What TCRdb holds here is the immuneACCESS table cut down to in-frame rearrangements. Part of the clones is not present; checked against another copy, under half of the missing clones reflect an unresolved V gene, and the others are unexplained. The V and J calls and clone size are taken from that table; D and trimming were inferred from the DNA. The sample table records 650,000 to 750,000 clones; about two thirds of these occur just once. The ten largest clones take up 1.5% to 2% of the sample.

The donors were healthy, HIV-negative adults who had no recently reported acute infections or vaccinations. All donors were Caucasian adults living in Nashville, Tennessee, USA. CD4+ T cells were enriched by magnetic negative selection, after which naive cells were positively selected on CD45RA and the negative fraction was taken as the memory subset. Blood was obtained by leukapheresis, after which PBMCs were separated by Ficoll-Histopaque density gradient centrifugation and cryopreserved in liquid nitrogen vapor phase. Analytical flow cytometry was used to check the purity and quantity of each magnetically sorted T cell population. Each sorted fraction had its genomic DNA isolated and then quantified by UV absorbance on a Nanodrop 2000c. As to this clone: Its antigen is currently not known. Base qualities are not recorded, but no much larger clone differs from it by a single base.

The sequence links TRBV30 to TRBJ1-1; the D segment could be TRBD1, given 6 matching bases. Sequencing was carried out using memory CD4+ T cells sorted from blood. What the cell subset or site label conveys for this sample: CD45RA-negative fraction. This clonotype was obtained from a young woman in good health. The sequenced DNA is TGTGCCTGGAGCGGGGGGACACCAGGGACTGAAGCTTTCTTT. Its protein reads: CAWSGGTPGTEAFF.